The present entry profiles one T cell receptor (beta chain) with its context. The sample belongs to a study of blood T cell repertoires in COVID-19. Study-wide background: Sources were T cells, B-cell-depleted T cells, or PBMCs; the material itself was cDNA or gDNA.

The germline CDR1 and CDR2 sequences are LGHNA and YNFKEQ. The CDR3 loop spans 15 amino acids. Trimming removed 2 bases at V and 5 bases at J, with 15 bases between. One Seattle source followed patients from active infection through their disease course. As processed by the authors: Reference gene primer amplification gave nucleated cell count estimates. Sequencing used immunoSEQ multiplex PCR; TCRdb keeps in-frame clones, though not all of them. Clonal size and the V and J genes are those of that table, whereas D and trimming came from the DNA. The sample comprises under 150,000 clones, approximately 83% of which are singletons, and around 8% rests with the top ten.

This chain joins TRBV4-2 and TRBJ1-1; perhaps TRBD1 as D (5 bases). The sequencing input was peripheral blood. The source of this sequence is a woman aged 55-69 years with COVID-19, enrolled during active disease. CDR3: CASSQYSGGGTEAFF. DNA of the CDR3: TGTGCCAGCAGCCAATATTCTGGCGGGGGGACTGAAGCTTTCTTT.